The T cell receptor (beta chain) under discussion was sequenced for a study of blood T cell repertoires in COVID-19. Study in general: From the United States, Italy and Spain came samples of acute and convalescent COVID-19. From T cells, B-cell-depleted T cells, or PBMCs came the material, which was cDNA or gDNA.

This CDR3 comprises 16 residues. V shed 0 bases and J 3 bases; nucleotides not matched to a gene: 3. Germline CDR1 reads SGDLS; CDR2 reads YYNGEE. In the study's own analysis: How many nucleated cells were present was estimated from reference gene primer amplification. Sequencing was performed with immunoSEQ multiplex PCR; in TCRdb, only in-frame clones are kept and a portion is missing. That table is the source of V, J and clone size, and D and trimming were worked out from the DNA. The repertoire consists of 110,000 or so clones, with roughly 84% occurring once and the leading ten covering 3% to 3.5%.

The receptor was derived from a man aged 35-49 years with acute or convalescent COVID-19. Sequenced sample: peripheral blood. J is TRBJ2-6 and V is TRBV9, with 7 bases identical to TRBD2. In DNA form, the CDR3 reads TGTGCCAGCAGCGTAGGGGAGGGTGATGGGGCCAACGTCCTGACTTTC. This encodes CASSVGEGDGANVLTF.